The present entry profiles one TCR beta chain with its context. The junction and the germline gene differ at one end; a read error may be behind it. A sample-barcoded 5' primer and a J-beta primer mix were used in a second PCR of about 7 to 12 cycles. TCRdb reprocessed the 5' RACE reads via MiXCR and lists one record per CDR3 protein. Among fewer than 1,200,000 distinct CDR3 sequences listed, approximately 25% were seen once. The CDR3 runs to 16 residues. Germline V CDR1 and CDR2: SQVTM, ANQGSEA. The data are from a study of blood T cells in healthy people across ages. The sample was also reused in another study, on T cells of mothers and their children. That paper notes: Sample barcodes and 2-4 random nucleotides were added by the M1S primer of the second PCR.

Sequencing was carried out using blood. This receptor was taken from a girl aged 2-10 years in good health. The rearrangement uses TRBV29-1 and TRBJ2-5; D may match TRBD1 or TRBD2 (6 bases each). The CDR3 spells CSVVNFGGLTQEAQYF. DNA for the CDR3: TGCAGCGTTGTGAATTTTGGGGGGCTCACCCAAGAGGCCCAGTACTTC.